The T cell receptor (beta chain) described here comes from a study of OX40 agonist ivuxolimab in advanced cancers. Libraries were prepared by immunoSEQ multiplex PCR; TCRdb keeps only in-frame clonotypes and omits some of them. In the table there are under 30,000 clones, 80% to 95% of which are singletons. Germline CDR1 is SGHAT and CDR2 is FQNNGV. The CDR3 is 13 residues long. V was pared by 3 bases and J by 4 bases, with 10 bases between. This chain joins TRBV11-2 and TRBJ2-7; D perhaps matches TRBD1 (5 bases). This specimen consisted of CD4+ or CD8+ T cells sorted from blood, obtained in a trial of the OX40 agonist ivuxolimab. This TCR was recovered from an adult with an advanced solid tumor such as melanoma, head and neck, liver or kidney cancer. Written as DNA, the CDR3 is TGTGCCAGCAGCTTGGTCCAGGGTTACGAGCAGTACTTC. Its protein product is CASSLVQGYEQYF.